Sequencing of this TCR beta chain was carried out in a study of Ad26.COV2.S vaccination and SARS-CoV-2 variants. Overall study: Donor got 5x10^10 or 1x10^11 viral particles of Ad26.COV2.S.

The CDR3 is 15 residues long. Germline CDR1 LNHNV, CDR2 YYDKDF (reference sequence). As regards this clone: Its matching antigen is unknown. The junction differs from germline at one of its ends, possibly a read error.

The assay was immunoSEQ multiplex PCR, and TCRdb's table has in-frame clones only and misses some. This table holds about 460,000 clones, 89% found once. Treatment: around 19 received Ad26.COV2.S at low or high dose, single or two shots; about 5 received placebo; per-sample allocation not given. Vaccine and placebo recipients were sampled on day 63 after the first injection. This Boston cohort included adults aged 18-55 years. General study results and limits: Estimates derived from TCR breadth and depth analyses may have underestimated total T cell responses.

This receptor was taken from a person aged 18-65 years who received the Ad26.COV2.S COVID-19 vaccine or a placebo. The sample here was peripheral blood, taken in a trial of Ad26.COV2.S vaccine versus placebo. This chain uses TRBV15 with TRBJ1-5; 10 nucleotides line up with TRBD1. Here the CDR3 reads CATSRSTGGNQPQHF. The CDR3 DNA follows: TGTGCCACCAGCAGGTCGACAGGGGGCAACCAGCCCCAGCATTTT.